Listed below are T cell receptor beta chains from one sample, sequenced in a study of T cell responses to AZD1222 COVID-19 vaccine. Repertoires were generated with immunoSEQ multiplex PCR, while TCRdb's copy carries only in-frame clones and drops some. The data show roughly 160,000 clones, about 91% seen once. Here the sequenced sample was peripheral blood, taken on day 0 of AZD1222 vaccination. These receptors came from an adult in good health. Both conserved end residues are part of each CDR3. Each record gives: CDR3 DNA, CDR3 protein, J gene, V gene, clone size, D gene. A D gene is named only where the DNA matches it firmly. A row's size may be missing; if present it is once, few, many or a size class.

CDR3 DNA: TGTGCCAGTAGTATGACTAGGGGCCCCCAAGAGACCCAGTACTTC; CDR3 protein: CASSMTRGPQETQYF; J gene: TRBJ2-5; V gene: TRBV19; clone size: -; D gene: -
CDR3 DNA: TGTGCCAGCAGGGACCGAGGGGACTCGTCTGCAACTAATGAAAAACTGTTTTTT; CDR3 protein: CASRDRGDSSATNEKLFF; J gene: TRBJ1-4; V gene: TRBV5-5; clone size: -; D gene: -
CDR3 DNA: TGTGCCAGCAGGGACGGGTTGGGTCTGAATGAAAAACTGTTTTTT; CDR3 protein: CASRDGLGLNEKLFF; J gene: TRBJ1-4; V gene: TRBV25-1; clone size: -; D gene: -
CDR3 DNA: TGTGCCTGGAGTGCCGGGACAGGGGGTTCACCCCTCCACTTT; CDR3 protein: CAWSAGTGGSPLHF; J gene: TRBJ1-6; V gene: TRBV30; clone size: -; D gene: TRBD1
CDR3 DNA: TGTGCCAGCAGCCCCCGCGGCCAGGGGGCACCTCAGCCCCAGCATTTT; CDR3 protein: CASSPRGQGAPQPQHF; J gene: TRBJ1-5; V gene: TRBV3-1/TRBV3-2; clone size: -; D gene: TRBD1
CDR3 DNA: TGTGCCAGCAGTCCACCTGTAGTTATGGAAGCTTTCTTT; CDR3 protein: CASSPPVVMEAFF; J gene: TRBJ1-1; V gene: TRBV28; clone size: once; D gene: -
CDR3 DNA: TGCGCCAGCAGCGAAAGGGACAGGGGGCCCTACAATGAGCAGTTCTTC; CDR3 protein: CASSERDRGPYNEQFF; J gene: TRBJ2-1; V gene: TRBV10-1; clone size: -; D gene: TRBD1
CDR3 DNA: TGTGCCAGCAGCCCCGTGGGTAGCAATGAGCAGTTCTTC; CDR3 protein: CASSPVGSNEQFF; J gene: TRBJ2-1; V gene: TRBV12-3/TRBV12-4; clone size: once; D gene: -
CDR3 DNA: TGTGCCAGCAGCTTAGATACTAAAAACAATGAGCAGTTCTTC; CDR3 protein: CASSLDTKNNEQFF; J gene: TRBJ2-1; V gene: TRBV11-2; clone size: -; D gene: -
CDR3 DNA: TGCGCCAGCAGCCAGGCCCCGGGGGGGCTTCAGCCCCAGCATTTT; CDR3 protein: CASSQAPGGLQPQHF; J gene: TRBJ1-5; V gene: TRBV4-3; clone size: -; D gene: -
CDR3 DNA: TGTGCCAGCAGTCGCGGGACGGAGCAGTACTTC; CDR3 protein: CASSRGTEQYF; J gene: TRBJ2-7; V gene: TRBV6-2/TRBV6-3; clone size: -; D gene: -
CDR3 DNA: TGCGCCAGCAGCCGAGAGATGACAGGTCGGACTGAAGCTTTCTTT; CDR3 protein: CASSREMTGRTEAFF; J gene: TRBJ1-1; V gene: TRBV4-3; clone size: -; D gene: -
CDR3 DNA: TGTGCCAGCAGTTACAGTCTCAGGGGGCCCTACAATGAGCAGTTCTTC; CDR3 protein: CASSYSLRGPYNEQFF; J gene: TRBJ2-1; V gene: TRBV6-5; clone size: -; D gene: TRBD1
CDR3 DNA: TGTGCCAGCAGCCCCGACACCCATATGAACACTGAAGCTTTCTTT; CDR3 protein: CASSPDTHMNTEAFF; J gene: TRBJ1-1; V gene: TRBV7-3; clone size: -; D gene: -
CDR3 DNA: TGCAGTGCTAGTCAAGTAGTCGGAGAGACCCAGTACTTC; CDR3 protein: CSASQVVGETQYF; J gene: TRBJ2-5; V gene: TRBV20-1; clone size: -; D gene: -
CDR3 DNA: TGTGCCAGCAGCGTAACGGCGGTAGCGGGGGAGATAGACAATGAGCAGTTCTTC; CDR3 protein: CASSVTAVAGEIDNEQFF; J gene: TRBJ2-1; V gene: TRBV9; clone size: -; D gene: TRBD2
CDR3 DNA: TGTGCCAGCAGCTTACGCGAGGTAGCGGAACGATTTGGGCAGTTCTTC; CDR3 protein: CASSLREVAERFGQFF; J gene: TRBJ2-1; V gene: TRBV7-9; clone size: -; D gene: -
CDR3 DNA: TGTGCCAGCCGGGGGCCCAAACCCACTGAAGCTTTCTTT; CDR3 protein: CASRGPKPTEAFF; J gene: TRBJ1-1; V gene: TRBV6-5; clone size: -; D gene: -
CDR3 DNA: TGTGCCAGCAGCAAGCCCATGGACAGTTGGAACACTGAAGCTTTCTTT; CDR3 protein: CASSKPMDSWNTEAFF; J gene: TRBJ1-1; V gene: TRBV5-5; clone size: -; D gene: -
CDR3 DNA: TGTGCCAGCAGCTCGAACAACGCTGAAGCTTTCTTT; CDR3 protein: CASSSNNAEAFF; J gene: TRBJ1-1; V gene: TRBV5-4; clone size: -; D gene: -
CDR3 DNA: TGTGCCAGCAGCTTCAGGGAGAGTCAGTACTTC; CDR3 protein: CASSFRESQYF; J gene: TRBJ2-7; V gene: TRBV7-9; clone size: -; D gene: -
CDR3 DNA: TGTGCCAGCAGTTACGACAGGGTGAACACTGAAGCTTTCTTT; CDR3 protein: CASSYDRVNTEAFF; J gene: TRBJ1-1; V gene: TRBV6-6; clone size: once; D gene: TRBD1
CDR3 DNA: TGTGCCAGCAGTTACTCGAGTAAGGCCTACGAGCAGTACTTC; CDR3 protein: CASSYSSKAYEQYF; J gene: TRBJ2-7; V gene: TRBV6-5; clone size: -; D gene: -
CDR3 DNA: TGTGCCAGCAGCTTAGCCGGACTGAACAATGAGCAGTTCTTC; CDR3 protein: CASSLAGLNNEQFF; J gene: TRBJ2-1; V gene: TRBV7-2; clone size: -; D gene: -
CDR3 DNA: TGTGCCAGCAGCGTAGACTTGGGGGAGCAGTACTTC; CDR3 protein: CASSVDLGEQYF; J gene: TRBJ2-7; V gene: TRBV9; clone size: -; D gene: -
CDR3 DNA: TGTGCCAGCAGCCGGGACAGGGGGAACTATGGCTACACCTTC; CDR3 protein: CASSRDRGNYGYTF; J gene: TRBJ1-2; V gene: TRBV3-1/TRBV3-2; clone size: -; D gene: TRBD1
CDR3 DNA: TGTGCCAGTCGGGACAGGGGGCGAGGAGGCTACACCTTC; CDR3 protein: CASRDRGRGGYTF; J gene: TRBJ1-2; V gene: TRBV19; clone size: -; D gene: TRBD1
CDR3 DNA: TGTGCCAGCAGTGATTCCCGCGGGACAGGGTTCAATCAGCCCCAGCATTTT; CDR3 protein: CASSDSRGTGFNQPQHF; J gene: TRBJ1-5; V gene: TRBV6-1; clone size: -; D gene: TRBD1
CDR3 DNA: TGTGCCAGCAGCGGCAGGGACAGAGACGAAAAACTGTTTTTT; CDR3 protein: CASSGRDRDEKLFF; J gene: TRBJ1-4; V gene: TRBV5-6; clone size: -; D gene: TRBD1
CDR3 DNA: TGTGCCAGCAGCGTAGGAGGCTCCGTGGATGGCTACACCTTC; CDR3 protein: CASSVGGSVDGYTF; J gene: TRBJ1-2; V gene: TRBV9; clone size: -; D gene: -
CDR3 DNA: TGTGCCAGCAGCCCGGACAGTTTGAATTCACCCCTCCACTTT; CDR3 protein: CASSPDSLNSPLHF; J gene: TRBJ1-6; V gene: TRBV27; clone size: -; D gene: -
CDR3 DNA: TGTGCCAGCAGCTTAGGTCCAGGGACGAACACTGAAGCTTTCTTT; CDR3 protein: CASSLGPGTNTEAFF; J gene: TRBJ1-1; V gene: TRBV7-2; clone size: -; D gene: -
CDR3 DNA: TGTGCCAGCGACAGTTTCCCCCAGTACTTC; CDR3 protein: CASDSFPQYF; J gene: TRBJ2-7; V gene: TRBV6-5; clone size: once; D gene: -
CDR3 DNA: TGCGCCAGCAGCCAAGGGACTAGCGGAATCAATGAGCAGTTCTTC; CDR3 protein: CASSQGTSGINEQFF; J gene: TRBJ2-1; V gene: TRBV4-1; clone size: -; D gene: TRBD2
CDR3 DNA: TGTGCCAGCAGTCAGTCCAGGGGGGATGGCTACACCTTC; CDR3 protein: CASSQSRGDGYTF; J gene: TRBJ1-2; V gene: TRBV5-6; clone size: -; D gene: TRBD1
CDR3 DNA: TGTGCCAGCTCACCAACGGGGACAGGGGACAATGAGCAGTTCTTC; CDR3 protein: CASSPTGTGDNEQFF; J gene: TRBJ2-1; V gene: TRBV18; clone size: -; D gene: TRBD1
CDR3 DNA: TGTGCCAGCAGCTTGGGCAGGGCAGGCCCCGGCTACACCTTC; CDR3 protein: CASSLGRAGPGYTF; J gene: TRBJ1-2; V gene: TRBV5-4; clone size: -; D gene: -
CDR3 DNA: TGTGCCAGCAGTGCACCGGGACAGCCCTATGGCTACACCTTC; CDR3 protein: CASSAPGQPYGYTF; J gene: TRBJ1-2; V gene: TRBV28; clone size: -; D gene: TRBD1